The present entry profiles one T cell receptor (beta chain) with its context. Its antigen remains unknown. The PCR employed 60 Vbeta primers together with 13 Jbeta primers. Assay used: immunoSEQ multiplex PCR; TCRdb lists only in-frame clones, some missing. Here the sample spans 100,000 to 150,000 clones, over 75% being singletons. The sample belongs to a study of cytomegalovirus exposure and HLA in healthy donors. On the study more broadly: Early on, a data release was issued that held 85 million to 95 million unique TCRs from HLA-typed donors.

Study-level results: Researchers reported in a later analysis that common viral pathogens appeared linked to several top clusters. The number of N-insertions in an Asian-associated ancestry cluster was reportedly below the roughly 620-donor mean in a later analysis.

Sequencing input: PBMCs. The TCR originated in a man between 18 and 35 years old in good health and CMV-seropositive.

The CDR3 reads CASSQVRPGQGTTEAFF. CDR3 coding DNA: TGCGCCAGCAGCCAAGTTCGGCCGGGACAGGGGACCACTGAAGCTTTCTTT. The chain recombines TRBV4-1 with TRBJ1-1, with 10 bases aligning to TRBD1. V gave up 1 base and J gave up 4 bases; unmatched junction bases: 9. CDR3 length: 17 residues. Germline V lookup: CDR1 MGHRA, CDR2 YSYEKL.